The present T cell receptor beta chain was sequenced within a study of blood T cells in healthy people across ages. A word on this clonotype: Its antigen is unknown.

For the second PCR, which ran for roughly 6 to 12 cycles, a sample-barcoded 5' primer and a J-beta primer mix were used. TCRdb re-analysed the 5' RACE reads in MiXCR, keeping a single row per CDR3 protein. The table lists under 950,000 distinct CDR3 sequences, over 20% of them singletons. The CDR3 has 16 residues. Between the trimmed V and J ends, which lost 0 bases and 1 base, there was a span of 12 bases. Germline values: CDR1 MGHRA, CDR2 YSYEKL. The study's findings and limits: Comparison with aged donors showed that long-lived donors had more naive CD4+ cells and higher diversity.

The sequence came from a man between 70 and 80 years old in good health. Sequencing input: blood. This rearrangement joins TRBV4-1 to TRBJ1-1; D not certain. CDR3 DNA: TGCGCCAGCAGCCAAGATTTCGGGATCCCGAACACTGAAGCTTTCTTT. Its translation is CASSQDFGIPNTEAFF.